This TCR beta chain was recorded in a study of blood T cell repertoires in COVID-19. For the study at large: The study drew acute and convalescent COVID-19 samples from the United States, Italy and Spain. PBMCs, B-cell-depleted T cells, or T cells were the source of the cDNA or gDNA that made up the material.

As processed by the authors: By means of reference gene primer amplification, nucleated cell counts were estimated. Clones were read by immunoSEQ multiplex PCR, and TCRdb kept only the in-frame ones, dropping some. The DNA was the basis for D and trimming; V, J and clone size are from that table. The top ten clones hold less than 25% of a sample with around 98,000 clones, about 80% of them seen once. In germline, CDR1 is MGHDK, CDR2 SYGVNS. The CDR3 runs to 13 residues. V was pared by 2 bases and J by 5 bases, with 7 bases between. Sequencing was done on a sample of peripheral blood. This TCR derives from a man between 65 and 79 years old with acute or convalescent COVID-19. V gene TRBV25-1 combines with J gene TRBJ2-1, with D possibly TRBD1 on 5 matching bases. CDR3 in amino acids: CASSEKTDNEQFF. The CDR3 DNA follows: TGTGCCAGCAGTGAAAAGACAGACAATGAGCAGTTCTTC.